Sequencing of this T cell receptor beta chain was carried out in a study of identical twins. TCRdb re-called the 5' RACE reads with MiXCR, one entry per CDR3 protein. The sample records 640,000 or so distinct CDR3 sequences, over 5% being singletons. All donors were healthy, and all were Caucasian. V trimming: 0 bases; J trimming: 4 bases; junction bases outside the gene matches: 16. The CDR3 totals 20 residues. CDR1 and CDR2 (germline): SGHRS, YFSETQ. Sequenced input: naive T cells sorted from blood. The origin of this receptor is a man younger than 30 in good health. The chain joins TRBV5-1 to TRBJ2-1, with 10 positions matching TRBD2. Here the CDR3 DNA reads TGCGCCAGCAGCTTGGACGCGGAGGGGAGGACTAGCGGTCAGTACAATGAGCAGTTCTTC. Translating it yields CASSLDAEGRTSGQYNEQFF.